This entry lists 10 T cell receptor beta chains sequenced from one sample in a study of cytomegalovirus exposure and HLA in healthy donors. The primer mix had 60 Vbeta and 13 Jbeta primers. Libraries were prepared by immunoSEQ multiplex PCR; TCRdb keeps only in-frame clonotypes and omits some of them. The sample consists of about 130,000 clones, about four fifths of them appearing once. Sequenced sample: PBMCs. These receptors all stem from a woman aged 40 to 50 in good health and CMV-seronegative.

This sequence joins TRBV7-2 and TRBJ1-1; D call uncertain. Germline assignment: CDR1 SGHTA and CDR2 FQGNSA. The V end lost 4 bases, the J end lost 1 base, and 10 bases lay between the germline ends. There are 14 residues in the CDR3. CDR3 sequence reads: CASSSDTRNTEAFF. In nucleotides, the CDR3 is TGTGCCAGCAGCTCTGATACAAGGAACACTGAAGCTTTCTTT. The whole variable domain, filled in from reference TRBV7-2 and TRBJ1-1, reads GAGVSQSPSNKVTEKGKDVELRCDPISGHTALYWYRQSLGQGLEFLIYFQGNSAPDKSGLPSDRFSAERTGGSVSTLTIQRTQQEDSAVYLCASSSDTRNTEAFFGQGTRLTVV.

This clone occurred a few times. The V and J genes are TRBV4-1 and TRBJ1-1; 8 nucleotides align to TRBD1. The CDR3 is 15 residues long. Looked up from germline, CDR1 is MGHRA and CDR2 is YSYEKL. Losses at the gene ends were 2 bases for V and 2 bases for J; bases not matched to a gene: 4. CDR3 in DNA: TGCGCCAGCAGCCAAACCGGGACAGGTAACACTGAAGCTTTCTTT. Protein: CASSQTGTGNTEAFF.

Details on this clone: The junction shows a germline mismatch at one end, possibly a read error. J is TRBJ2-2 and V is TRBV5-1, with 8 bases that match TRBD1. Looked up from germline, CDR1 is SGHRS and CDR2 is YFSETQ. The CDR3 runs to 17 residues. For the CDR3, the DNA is TGCGCCAGCCGCTTGGGAGGACAGGGCTCGAACACCGGGGAGCTGTTTTTT. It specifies CASRLGGQGSNTGELFF.

CDR3 protein: CASSQDSRYNEKLFF. The CDR3 nucleotides read TGCGCCAGCAGCCAAGATTCACGGTATAATGAAAAACTGTTTTTT. The chain recombines TRBV4-3 with TRBJ1-4; D not certain. The CDR3 contains 15 residues. V lost 0 bases to trimming and J lost 4 bases, with 9 bases between them. Per germline, CDR1 LGHNA and CDR2 YSLEER.

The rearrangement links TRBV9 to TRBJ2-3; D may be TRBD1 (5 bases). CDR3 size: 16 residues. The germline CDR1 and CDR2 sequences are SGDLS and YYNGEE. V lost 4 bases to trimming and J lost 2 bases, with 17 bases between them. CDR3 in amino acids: CASSPGAGWNTDTQYF. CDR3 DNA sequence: TGTGCCAGCAGCCCTGGGGCAGGGTGGAACACAGATACGCAGTATTTT.

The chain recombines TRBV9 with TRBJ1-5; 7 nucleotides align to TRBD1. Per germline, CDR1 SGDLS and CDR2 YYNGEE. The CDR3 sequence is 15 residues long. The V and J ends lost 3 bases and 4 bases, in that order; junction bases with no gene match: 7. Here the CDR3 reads CASSAYGTVNQPQHF. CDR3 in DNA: TGTGCCAGCAGCGCATACGGGACAGTTAATCAGCCCCAGCATTTT. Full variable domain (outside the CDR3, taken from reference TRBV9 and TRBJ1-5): DSGVTQTPKHLITATGQRVTLRCSPRSGDLSVYWYQQSLDQGLQFLIQYYNGEERAKGNILERFSAQQFPDLHSELNLSSLELGDSALYFCASSAYGTVNQPQHFGDGTRLSIL.

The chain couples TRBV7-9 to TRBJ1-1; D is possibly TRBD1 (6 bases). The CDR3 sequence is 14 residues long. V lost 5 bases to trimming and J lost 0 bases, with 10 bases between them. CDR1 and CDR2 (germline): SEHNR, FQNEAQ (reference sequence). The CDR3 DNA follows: TGTGCCAGCAGCACAGGGAACATGAACACTGAAGCTTTCTTT. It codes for CASSTGNMNTEAFF.

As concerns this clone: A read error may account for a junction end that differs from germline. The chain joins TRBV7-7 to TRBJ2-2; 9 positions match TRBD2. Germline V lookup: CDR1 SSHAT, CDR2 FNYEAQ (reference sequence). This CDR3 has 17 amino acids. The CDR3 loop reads CASSLVAGGPDTGELFF. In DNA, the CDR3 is TGTGCTAGCAGCTTAGTTGCGGGAGGGCCGGACACCGGGGAGCTGTTTTTT.

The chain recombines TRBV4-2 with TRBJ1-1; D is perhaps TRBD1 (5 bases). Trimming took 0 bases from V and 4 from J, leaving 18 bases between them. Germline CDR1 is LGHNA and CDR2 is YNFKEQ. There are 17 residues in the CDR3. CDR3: CASSQDPPGVAGTEAFF. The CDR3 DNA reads TGTGCCAGCAGCCAAGATCCACCGGGGGTCGCGGGCACTGAAGCTTTCTTT.

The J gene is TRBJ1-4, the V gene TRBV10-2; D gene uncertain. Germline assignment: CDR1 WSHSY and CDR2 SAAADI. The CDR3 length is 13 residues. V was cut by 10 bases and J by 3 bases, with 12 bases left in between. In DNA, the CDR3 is TGCGCCACCCGAGGGTGGGCTAATGAAAAACTGTTTTTT. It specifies CATRGWANEKLFF.